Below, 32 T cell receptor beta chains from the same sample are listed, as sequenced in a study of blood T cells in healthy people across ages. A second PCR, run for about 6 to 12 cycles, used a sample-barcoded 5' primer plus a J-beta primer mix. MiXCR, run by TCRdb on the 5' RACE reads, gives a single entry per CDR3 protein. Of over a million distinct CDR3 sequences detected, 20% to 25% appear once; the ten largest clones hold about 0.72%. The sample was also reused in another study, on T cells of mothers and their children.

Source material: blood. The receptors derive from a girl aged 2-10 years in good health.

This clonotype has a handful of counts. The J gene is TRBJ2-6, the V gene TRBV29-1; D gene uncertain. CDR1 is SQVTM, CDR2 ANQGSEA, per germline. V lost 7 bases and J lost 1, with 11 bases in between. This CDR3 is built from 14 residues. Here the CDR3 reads CSAKSLSGANVLTF. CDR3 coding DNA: TGCAGCGCAAAATCCCTGTCTGGGGCCAACGTCCTGACTTTC.

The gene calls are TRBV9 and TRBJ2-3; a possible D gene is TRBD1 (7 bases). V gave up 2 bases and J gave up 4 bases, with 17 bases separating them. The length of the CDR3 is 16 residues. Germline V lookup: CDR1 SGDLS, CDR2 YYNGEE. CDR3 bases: TGTGCCAGCAGCGTGTTCATGGAGGGGGCAGCAGATACGCAGTATTTT. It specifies CASSVFMEGAADTQYF.

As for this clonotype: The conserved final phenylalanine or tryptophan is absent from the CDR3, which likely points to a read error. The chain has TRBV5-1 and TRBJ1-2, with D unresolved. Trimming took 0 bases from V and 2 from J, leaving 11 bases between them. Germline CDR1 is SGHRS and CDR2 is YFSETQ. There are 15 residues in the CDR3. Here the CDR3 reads CASSLVLGWNYGYTI. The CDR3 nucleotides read TGCGCCAGCAGCTTGGTCTTAGGGTGGAACTATGGCTACACCATC.

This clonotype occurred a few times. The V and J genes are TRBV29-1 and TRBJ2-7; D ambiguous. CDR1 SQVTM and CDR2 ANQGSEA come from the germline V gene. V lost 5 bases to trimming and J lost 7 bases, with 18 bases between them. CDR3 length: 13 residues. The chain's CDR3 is CSVQASAAREQYF. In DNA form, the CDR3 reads TGCAGCGTTCAAGCGTCGGCGGCCCGGGAGCAGTACTTC.

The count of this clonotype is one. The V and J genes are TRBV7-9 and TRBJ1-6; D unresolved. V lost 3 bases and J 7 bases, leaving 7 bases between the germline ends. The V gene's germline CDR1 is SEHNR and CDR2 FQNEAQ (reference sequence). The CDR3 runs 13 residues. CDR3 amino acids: CASSFAENSPLHF. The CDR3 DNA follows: TGTGCCAGCAGCTTTGCTGAAAATTCACCCCTCCACTTT.

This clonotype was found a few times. The CDR3 DNA follows: TGCGCCAGCAGCTCCGGCAAGGGTTTGGAGACCCAGTACTTC. Translation: CASSSGKGLETQYF. The chain joins TRBV5-1 to TRBJ2-5; no reliable D call. Per germline, CDR1 SGHRS and CDR2 YFSETQ. The CDR3 has 14 residues. V was clipped by 3 bases and J by 5 bases, with 14 bases between them.

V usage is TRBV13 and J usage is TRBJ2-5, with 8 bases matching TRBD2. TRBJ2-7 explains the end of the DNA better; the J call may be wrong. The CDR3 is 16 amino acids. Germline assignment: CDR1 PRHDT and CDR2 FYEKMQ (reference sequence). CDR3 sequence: CASSFISGATTYEQYF. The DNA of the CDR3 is TGTGCCAGCAGCTTCATTAGCGGGGCGACCACCTACGAGCAGTACTTC.

Here the CDR3 DNA reads TGCAGCGTAGTAGCAGGAGAGACCCAGTACTTC. This encodes CSVVAGETQYF. The chain has TRBV29-1 and TRBJ2-5; the D is unclear. V was cut by 6 bases and J by 4 bases, with 9 bases left in between. Germline lookup yields CDR1 SQVTM and CDR2 ANQGSEA. The CDR3 has 11 amino acids.

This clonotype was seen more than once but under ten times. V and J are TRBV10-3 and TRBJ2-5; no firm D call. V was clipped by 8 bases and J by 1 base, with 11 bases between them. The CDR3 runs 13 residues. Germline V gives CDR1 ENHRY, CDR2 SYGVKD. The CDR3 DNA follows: TGTGCCATCGGTGTTTCATCCCAAGAGACCCAGTACTTC. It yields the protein CAIGVSSQETQYF.

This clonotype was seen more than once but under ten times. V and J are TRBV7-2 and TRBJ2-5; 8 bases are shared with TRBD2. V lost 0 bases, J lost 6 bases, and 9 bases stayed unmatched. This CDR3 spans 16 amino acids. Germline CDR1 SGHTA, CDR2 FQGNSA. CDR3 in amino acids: CASSLAPSGGQQTQYF. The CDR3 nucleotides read TGTGCCAGCAGCTTAGCACCCAGCGGGGGTCAGCAGACCCAGTACTTC.

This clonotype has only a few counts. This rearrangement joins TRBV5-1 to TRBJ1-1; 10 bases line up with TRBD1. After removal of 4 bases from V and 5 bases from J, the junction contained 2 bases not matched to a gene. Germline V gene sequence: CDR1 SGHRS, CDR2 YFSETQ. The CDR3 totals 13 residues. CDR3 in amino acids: CASSTGQGTEAFF. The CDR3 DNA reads TGCGCCAGCAGCACGGGACAGGGGACTGAAGCTTTCTTT.

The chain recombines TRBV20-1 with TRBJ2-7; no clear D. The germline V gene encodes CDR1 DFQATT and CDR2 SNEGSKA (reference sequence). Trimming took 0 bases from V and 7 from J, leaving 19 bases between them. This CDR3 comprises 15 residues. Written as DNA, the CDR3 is TGCAGTGCTAGAGATCTAAAGGGTAGTCTAACGGAGCAGTACTTC. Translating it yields CSARDLKGSLTEQYF.

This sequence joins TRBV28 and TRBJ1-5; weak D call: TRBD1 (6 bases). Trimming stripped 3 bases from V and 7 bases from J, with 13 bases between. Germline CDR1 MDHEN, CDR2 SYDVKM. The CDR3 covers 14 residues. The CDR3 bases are TGTGCCAGCAGTTTGGGGGGCGCAACGCAGCCCCAGCATTTT. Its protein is CASSLGGATQPQHF.

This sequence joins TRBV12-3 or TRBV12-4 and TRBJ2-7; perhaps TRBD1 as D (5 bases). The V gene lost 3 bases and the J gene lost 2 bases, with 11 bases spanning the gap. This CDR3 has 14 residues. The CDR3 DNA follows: TGTGCCAGCAGTTTCCAGGGATATACCTACGAGCAGTACTTC. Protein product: CASSFQGYTYEQYF.

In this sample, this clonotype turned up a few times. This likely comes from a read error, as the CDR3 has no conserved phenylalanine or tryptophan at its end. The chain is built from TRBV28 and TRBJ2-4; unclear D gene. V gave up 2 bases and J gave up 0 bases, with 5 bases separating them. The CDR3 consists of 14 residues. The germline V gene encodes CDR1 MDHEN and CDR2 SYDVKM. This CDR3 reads CASSLGVAKNIQYL. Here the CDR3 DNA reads TGTGCCAGCAGTTTAGGGGTAGCCAAAAACATTCAGTACCTC.

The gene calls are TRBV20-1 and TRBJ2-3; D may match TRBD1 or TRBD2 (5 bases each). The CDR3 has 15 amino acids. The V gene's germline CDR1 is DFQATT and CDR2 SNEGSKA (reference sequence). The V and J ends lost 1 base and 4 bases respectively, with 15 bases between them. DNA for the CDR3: TGCAGTGCTAGAGCCAACTGGGGGTACTCAGATACGCAGTATTTT. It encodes CSARANWGYSDTQYF.

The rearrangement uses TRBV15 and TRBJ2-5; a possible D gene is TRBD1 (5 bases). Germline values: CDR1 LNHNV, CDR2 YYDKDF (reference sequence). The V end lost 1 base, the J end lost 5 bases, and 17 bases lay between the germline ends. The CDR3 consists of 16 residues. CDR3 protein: CATSRARVGLGETQYF. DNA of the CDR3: TGTGCCACCAGCAGAGCCAGGGTGGGCCTGGGGGAGACCCAGTACTTC.

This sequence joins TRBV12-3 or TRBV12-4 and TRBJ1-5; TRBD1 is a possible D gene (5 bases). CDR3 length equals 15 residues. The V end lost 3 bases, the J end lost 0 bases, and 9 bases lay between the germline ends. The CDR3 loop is CASSFQTGSNQPQHF. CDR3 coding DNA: TGTGCCAGCAGTTTCCAAACAGGTAGCAATCAGCCCCAGCATTTT.

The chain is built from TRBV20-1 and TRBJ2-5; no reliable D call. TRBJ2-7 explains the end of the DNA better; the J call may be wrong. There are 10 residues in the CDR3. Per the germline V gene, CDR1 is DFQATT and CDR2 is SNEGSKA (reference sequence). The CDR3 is CSATIYEQYV. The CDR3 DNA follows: TGCAGTGCTACAATCTACGAGCAGTACGTC.

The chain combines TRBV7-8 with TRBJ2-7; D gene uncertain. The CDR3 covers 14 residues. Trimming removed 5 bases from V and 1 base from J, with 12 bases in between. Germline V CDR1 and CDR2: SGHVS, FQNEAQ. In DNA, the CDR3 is TGTGCCAGCAGCGAGCATCGGGCTTCCTACGAGCAGTACTTC. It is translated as CASSEHRASYEQYF.

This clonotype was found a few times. CDR3 loop: CASSAPGQGYEQYF. The CDR3 nucleotides are TGTGCCAGCAGTGCTCCGGGACAGGGGTACGAGCAGTACTTC. The V call is TRBV28, the J call TRBJ2-7; TRBD1 matches at 10 bases. Germline V gene sequence: CDR1 MDHEN, CDR2 SYDVKM. CDR3 size: 14 residues. The ends lost 5 bases at V and 4 bases at J; junction bases unmatched: 5.

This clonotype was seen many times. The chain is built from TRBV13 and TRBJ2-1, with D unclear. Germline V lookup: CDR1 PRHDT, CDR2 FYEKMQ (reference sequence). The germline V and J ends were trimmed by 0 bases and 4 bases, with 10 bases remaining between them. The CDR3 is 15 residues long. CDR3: CASSLGRQNYNEQFF. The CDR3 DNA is TGTGCCAGCAGCTTAGGTCGGCAGAATTACAATGAGCAGTTCTTC.

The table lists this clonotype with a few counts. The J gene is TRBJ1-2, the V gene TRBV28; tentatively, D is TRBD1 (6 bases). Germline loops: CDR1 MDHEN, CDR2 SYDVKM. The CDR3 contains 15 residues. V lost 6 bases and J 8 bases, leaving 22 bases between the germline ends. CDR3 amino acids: CASRRRIAGDGGYTF. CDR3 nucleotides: TGTGCCAGCAGGCGCCGAATAGCAGGGGACGGGGGCTACACCTTC.

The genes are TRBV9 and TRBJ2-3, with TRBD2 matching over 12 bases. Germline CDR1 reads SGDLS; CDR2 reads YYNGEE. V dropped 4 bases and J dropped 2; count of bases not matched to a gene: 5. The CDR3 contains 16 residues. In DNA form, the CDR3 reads TGTGCCAGCAGCCACAGGACTAGCGGGATCACAGATACGCAGTATTTT. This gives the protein CASSHRTSGITDTQYF.

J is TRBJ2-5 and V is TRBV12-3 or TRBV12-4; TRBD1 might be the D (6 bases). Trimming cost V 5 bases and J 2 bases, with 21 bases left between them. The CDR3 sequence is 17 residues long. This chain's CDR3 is CASSPPTGYLFQETQYF. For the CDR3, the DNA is TGTGCCAGCAGTCCCCCGACAGGATACCTATTTCAAGAGACCCAGTACTTC.

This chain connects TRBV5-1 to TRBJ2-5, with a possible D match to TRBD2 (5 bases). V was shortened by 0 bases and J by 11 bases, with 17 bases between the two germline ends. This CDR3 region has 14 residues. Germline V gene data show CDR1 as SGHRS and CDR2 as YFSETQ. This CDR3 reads CASSLEGVGWEQYF. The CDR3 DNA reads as TGCGCCAGCAGCTTGGAGGGAGTTGGCTGGGAGCAGTACTTC.

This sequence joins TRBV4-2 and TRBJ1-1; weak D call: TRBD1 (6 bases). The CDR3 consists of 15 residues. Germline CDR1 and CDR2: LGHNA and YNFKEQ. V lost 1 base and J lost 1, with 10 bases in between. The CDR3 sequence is CASSQGTAGNTEAFF. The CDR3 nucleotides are TGTGCCAGCAGCCAAGGGACAGCGGGGAACACTGAAGCTTTCTTT.

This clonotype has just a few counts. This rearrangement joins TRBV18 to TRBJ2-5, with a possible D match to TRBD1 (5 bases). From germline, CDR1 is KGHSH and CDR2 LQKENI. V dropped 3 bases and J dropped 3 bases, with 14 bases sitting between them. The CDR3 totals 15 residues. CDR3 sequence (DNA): TGTGCCAGCTCACCGTCAGAAGACAGTAAAGAGACCCAGTACTTC. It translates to CASSPSEDSKETQYF.

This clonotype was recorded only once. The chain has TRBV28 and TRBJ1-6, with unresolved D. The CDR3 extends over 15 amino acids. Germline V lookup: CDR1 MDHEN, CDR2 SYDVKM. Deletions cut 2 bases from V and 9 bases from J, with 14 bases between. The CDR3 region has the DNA TGTGCCAGCAGTTTACAGTACGGATTGGGTTCACCCCTCCACTTT. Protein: CASSLQYGLGSPLHF. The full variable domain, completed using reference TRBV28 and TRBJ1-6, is DVKVTQSSRYLVKRTGEKVFLECVQDMDHENMFWYRQDPGLGLRLIYFSYDVKMKEKGDIPEGYSVSREKKERFSLILESASTNQTSMYLCASSLQYGLGSPLHFGNGTRLTVT.

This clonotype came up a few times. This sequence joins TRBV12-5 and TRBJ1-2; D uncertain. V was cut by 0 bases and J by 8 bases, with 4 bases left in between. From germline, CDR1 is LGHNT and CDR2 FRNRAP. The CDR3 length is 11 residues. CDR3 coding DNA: TGTGCTAGTGGTTTGGTAGGGGGCTACACCTTC. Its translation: CASGLVGGYTF.

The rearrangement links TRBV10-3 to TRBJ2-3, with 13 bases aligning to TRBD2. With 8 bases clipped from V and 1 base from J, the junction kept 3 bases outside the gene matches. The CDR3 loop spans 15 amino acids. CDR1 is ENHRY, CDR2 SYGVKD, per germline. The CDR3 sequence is CAISGLAGGTDTQYF. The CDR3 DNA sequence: TGTGCCATCTCTGGACTAGCGGGGGGCACAGATACGCAGTATTTT.

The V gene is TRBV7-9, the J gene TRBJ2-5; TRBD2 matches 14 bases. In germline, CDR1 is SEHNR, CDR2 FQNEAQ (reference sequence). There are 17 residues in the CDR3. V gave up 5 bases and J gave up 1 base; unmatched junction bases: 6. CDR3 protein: CASSPRGLAGVQETQYF. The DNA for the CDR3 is TGTGCCAGCAGCCCAAGGGGACTAGCGGGGGTCCAAGAGACCCAGTACTTC.